The next 11 T cell receptor beta chains were all read from a single sample in a study of cytomegalovirus exposure and HLA in healthy donors. The assay was immunoSEQ multiplex PCR, and TCRdb's table has in-frame clones only and misses some. The sample contains approximately 170,000 clones, 85% of which appear only once. What was sequenced was PBMCs. The receptor set was obtained from a man aged 25-45 years in good health and CMV-seropositive.

The chain couples TRBV7-2 to TRBJ2-7; weak D call: TRBD2 (6 bases). CDR3 length: 17 amino acids. Germline CDR1 and CDR2: SGHTA and FQGNSA. Trimming removed 1 base from V and 0 bases from J, with 16 bases in between. CDR3 sequence: CASSLGGGTDNSYEQYF. The DNA for the CDR3 is TGTGCCAGCAGCTTAGGTGGGGGGACGGACAACTCCTACGAGCAGTACTTC.

This rearrangement joins TRBV7-2 to TRBJ1-1, with 7 bases that match TRBD1. The CDR3 is 18 amino acids. J was trimmed by 2 bases and V by 2 bases; bases with no gene match: 14. The V gene's germline CDR1 is SGHTA and CDR2 FQGNSA. The CDR3 DNA is TGTGCCAGCAGCTTATCCTACCACAGGGGCATCAATAACACTGAAGCTTTCTTT. Protein product: CASSLSYHRGINNTEAFF.

J is TRBJ2-1 and V is TRBV27, with D perhaps TRBD2 (6 bases). V gave up 5 bases and J gave up 6 bases, with 20 bases separating them. Germline values: CDR1 MNHEY, CDR2 SMNVEV (reference sequence). CDR3 size: 16 residues. CDR3 residues: CASSTHRDSASNEQFF. The CDR3 nucleotides read TGTGCCAGCAGTACTCACCGGGACTCCGCTTCCAATGAGCAGTTCTTC.

The J gene is TRBJ1-2, the V gene TRBV7-2; D ambiguous. Germline V gives CDR1 SGHTA, CDR2 FQGNSA. CDR3 size: 16 residues. Trimming removed 6 bases from V and 0 bases from J, with 17 bases in between. This chain's CDR3 is CASRRIGSNSNYGYTF. As DNA, the CDR3 is TGTGCCAGCAGACGAATCGGGTCAAACTCTAACTATGGCTACACCTTC.

This chain uses TRBV4-3 with TRBJ2-1, with 11 positions matching TRBD1. Trimming cost V 3 bases and J 4 bases; bases outside gene matches: 17. The CDR3 is 20 amino acids. In germline, CDR1 is LGHNA, CDR2 YSLEER. The CDR3 loop reads CASSQDRDRGSGGPYNEQFF. The CDR3 DNA reads TGCGCCAGCAGCCAGGACCGGGACAGGGGGAGCGGGGGGCCTTACAATGAGCAGTTCTTC.

The table lists this clone with a count of one. The chain couples TRBV30 to TRBJ1-5, with D perhaps TRBD1 (5 bases). Trimming shortened V by 1 base and J by 4 bases, and 11 bases separated the two germline ends. The CDR3 is made up of 14 amino acids. The germline CDR1 and CDR2 sequences are GTSNPN and SVGIG (reference sequence). Here the CDR3 reads CAWSGGRVNQPQHF. CDR3 nucleotides: TGTGCCTGGAGTGGGGGCAGGGTGAATCAGCCCCAGCATTTT.

This CDR3 reads CASSVAPDRETQYF. The DNA of the CDR3 is TGTGCCAGCAGCGTAGCCCCGGACAGAGAGACCCAGTACTTC. This sequence joins TRBV9 and TRBJ2-5; D possibly corresponds to TRBD1 (6 bases). Germline V gene lookup returns CDR1 SGDLS and CDR2 YYNGEE. CDR3 length: 14 amino acids. V was clipped by 0 bases and J by 4 bases, with 10 bases between them.

The CDR3 DNA follows: TGTGCCAGCAGCTACGGAGGGATTAACTATGGCTACACCTTC. Protein product: CASSYGGINYGYTF. The chain recombines TRBV4-2 with TRBJ1-2; D ambiguous. This CDR3 has 14 residues. In germline, CDR1 is LGHNA, CDR2 YNFKEQ. V was trimmed by 5 bases and J by 1 base, leaving 11 bases between them.

The chain uses TRBV7-9 and TRBJ2-2; tentatively, D is TRBD2 (6 bases). Germline CDR1 is SEHNR and CDR2 is FQNEAQ (reference sequence). The CDR3 runs to 16 residues. V was cut by 3 bases and J by 0 bases, with 11 bases left in between. CDR3 residues: CASSLGGRANTGELFF. The CDR3, as DNA: TGTGCCAGCAGCTTGGGAGGAAGGGCGAACACCGGGGAGCTGTTTTTT.

The chain joins TRBV15 to TRBJ2-7; the D gene is possibly TRBD1 (6 bases). The CDR3 covers 15 residues. The V end was cut by 4 bases, the J end by 0 bases, with 13 bases between. Germline assignment: CDR1 LNHNV and CDR2 YYDKDF (reference sequence). The CDR3 bases are TGTGCCACCAGCACCCGGCAGGGGTCCTCCTACGAGCAGTACTTC. It yields the protein CATSTRQGSSYEQYF.

V gene TRBV27 combines with J gene TRBJ1-2; D is perhaps TRBD1 (6 bases). The CDR3 spans 16 residues. Looked up from germline, CDR1 is MNHEY and CDR2 is SMNVEV (reference sequence). V was clipped by 6 bases and J by 1 base, with 18 bases between them. The CDR3 DNA reads as TGTGCCAGCAGGGGCCAGGGGAGGGGGTATAACTATGGCTACACCTTC. Translating gives CASRGQGRGYNYGYTF.